This is a list of T cell receptor beta chains from one sample in a study of identical twins. Via MiXCR, TCRdb re-called the 5' RACE reads, giving one row per CDR3 protein. The sample holds about 200,000 distinct CDR3 sequences, about 15% seen once. These data were also filed under a second study, of T cells expressing NK-cell markers.

The specimen was CD8+ T cells sorted from blood. The receptors stem from a woman in her late teens or twenties in good health. CDR3s include the opening cysteine and the closing phenylalanine or tryptophan. The order of the fields is clone size, J gene, V gene, D gene, CDR3 protein, CDR3 DNA. A D gene is named only where the DNA matches it firmly. Not all rows give a size; the values are once, few, many and, for expanded clones, a class.

few	TRBJ1-5	TRBV7-2	.	CASSPGRLYGQPQHF	TGTGCCAGCAGCCCGGGACGGCTTTATGGTCAGCCCCAGCATTTT
few	TRBJ2-7	TRBV29-1	.	CSVVPDGSYEQYF	TGCAGCGTTGTACCCGACGGTTCCTACGAGCAGTACTTC
few	TRBJ1-4	TRBV12-3/TRBV12-4	TRBD1	CASRVTGAGEKLFF	TGTGCCAGCAGAGTGACAGGGGCGGGGGAAAAACTGTTTTTT
.	TRBJ2-1	TRBV7-8	TRBD2	CASSLVAREWDEQFF	TGTGCCAGCAGCTTAGTAGCGCGGGAGTGGGATGAGCAGTTCTTC
few	TRBJ2-1	TRBV9	.	CASSGTSSGHNEQFF	TGTGCCAGCAGCGGTACTAGTAGTGGCCACAATGAGCAGTTCTTC
.	TRBJ2-2	TRBV7-9	.	CASSTGLSTGELFF	TGTGCCAGCAGCACCGGACTTTCCACCGGGGAGCTGTTTTTT
.	TRBJ2-1	TRBV3-1	.	CASSYTRNAYNEQFF	TGTGCCAGCAGCTACACTAGGAACGCCTACAATGAGCAGTTCTTC
many	TRBJ2-1	TRBV10-3	TRBD2	CAIRGTSGDNEQFF	TGTGCCATCAGAGGGACTAGCGGGGATAATGAGCAGTTCTTC
.	TRBJ2-2	TRBV7-3	.	CASSVDGNTGELFF	TGTGCCAGCAGCGTCGACGGGAACACCGGGGAGCTGTTTTTT
.	TRBJ2-2	TRBV7-9	.	CASSLVQNTGELFF	TGTGCCAGCAGCTTAGTACAGAACACCGGGGAGCTGTTTTTT
few	TRBJ2-3	TRBV11-2	.	CASSFGAGSDTQYF	TGTGCCAGCAGCTTTGGGGCGGGTTCGGATACGCAGTATTTT
few	TRBJ2-1	TRBV2	.	CASPQGRTNEQFF	TGTGCCAGCCCCCAGGGAAGGACCAATGAGCAGTTCTTC
few	TRBJ2-3	TRBV7-6	.	CASSLEVTDTQYF	TGTGCCAGCAGCTTAGAGGTGACAGATACGCAGTATTTT